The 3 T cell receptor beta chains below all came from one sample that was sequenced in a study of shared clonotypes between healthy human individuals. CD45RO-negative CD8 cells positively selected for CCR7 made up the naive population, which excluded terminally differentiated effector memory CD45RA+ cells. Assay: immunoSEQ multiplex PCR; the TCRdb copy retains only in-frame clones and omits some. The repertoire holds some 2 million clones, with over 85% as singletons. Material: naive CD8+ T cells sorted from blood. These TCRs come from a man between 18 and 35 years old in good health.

The CDR3 sequence: CASSPLSGTYYGYTF. CDR3 in DNA: TGTGCCAGCTCACCACTCTCCGGGACATACTATGGCTACACCTTC. This chain joins TRBV18 and TRBJ1-2; D might be TRBD1 (6 bases). CDR1 is KGHSH and CDR2 is LQKENI in the germline V gene. This CDR3 is 15 amino acids long. V lost 1 base, J lost 3 bases, and 12 bases lay in between.

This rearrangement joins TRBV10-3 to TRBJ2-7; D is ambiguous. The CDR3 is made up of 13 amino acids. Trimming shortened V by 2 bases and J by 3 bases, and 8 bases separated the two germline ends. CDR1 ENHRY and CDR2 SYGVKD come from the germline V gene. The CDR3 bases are TGTGCCATCAGTGAGAGTTTCGGCTACGAGCAGTACTTC. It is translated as CAISESFGYEQYF.

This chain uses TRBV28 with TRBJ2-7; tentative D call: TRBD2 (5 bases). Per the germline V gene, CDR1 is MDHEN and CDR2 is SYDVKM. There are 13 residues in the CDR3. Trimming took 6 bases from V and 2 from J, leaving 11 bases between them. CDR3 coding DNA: TGTGCCAGCAGCCAACCCGGGACCTACGAGCAGTACTTC. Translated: CASSQPGTYEQYF.